These 8 T cell receptor beta chains came from one sample sequenced in a study of beta chain features in type 1 diabetes. Their antigen targets remain unknown. Study-level results: In every one of the four CD4+ subsets, TCRB CDR3s were moderately but significantly shorter in Type 1 diabetes patients.

Sequencing targeted expressed TCRB transcripts, as all isolated RNA had been reverse transcribed. Assay used: immunoSEQ multiplex PCR; TCRdb lists only in-frame clones, some missing. The sample has approximately 58,000 clones; 60% to 70% are singletons. Sequencing was done on a sample of stem cell memory CD4+ T cells from blood. The receptors originated from a woman aged 30 to 39 with type 1 diabetes.

The rearrangement joins TRBV11-2 to TRBJ2-6, with D uncertain. Germline-derived CDR1 and CDR2 are SGHAT and FQNNGV. V lost 3 bases to trimming and J lost 1 base, with 4 bases between them. CDR3 length: 14 amino acids. The CDR3 region is CASSFLSGANVLTF. For the CDR3, the DNA is TGTGCCAGCAGCTTTCTGTCTGGGGCCAACGTCCTGACTTTC.

V and J are TRBV30 and TRBJ2-2, with 10 bases identical to TRBD2. Germline CDR1 and CDR2: GTSNPN and SVGIG (reference sequence). V gave up 3 bases and J gave up 2 bases; unmatched junction bases: 3. This CDR3 is 15 amino acids long. The CDR3 DNA reads as TGTGCCTGGAGCCTAGCGGGAGATAACACCGGGGAGCTGTTTTTT. Its translation is CAWSLAGDNTGELFF.

This rearrangement joins TRBV11-1 to TRBJ2-5; 9 bases are shared with TRBD1. Trimming removed 8 bases from V and 5 bases from J; junction bases left unmatched: 12. Germline V gene sequence: CDR1 SGHAT, CDR2 FQDESV (reference sequence). The CDR3 has 15 amino acids. CDR3 bases: TGTGCCAGCTCCTCCGGGACAGGGTCTTTGGAGACCCAGTACTTC. Translated: CASSSGTGSLETQYF.

This chain uses TRBV18 with TRBJ2-5; D gene ambiguous. With 3 bases removed from V and 4 bases from J, the gap between germline ends came to 6 bases. Per the germline V gene, CDR1 is KGHSH and CDR2 is LQKENI. This CDR3 has 12 residues. CDR3 nucleotides: TGTGCCAGCTCACCCCTGAGAGAGACCCAGTACTTC. It codes for CASSPLRETQYF.

This chain joins TRBV5-1 and TRBJ1-2; TRBD1 matches 8 bases. The CDR3 runs to 13 residues. V was pared by 3 bases and J by 4 bases, with 2 bases of the junction left unmatched. CDR1 is SGHRS, CDR2 YFSETQ, per germline. CDR3 coding DNA: TGCGCCAGCAGCTGGGACAGGAGCTATGGCTACACCTTC. It codes for CASSWDRSYGYTF. The variable domain in full, with the rest retrieved from reference TRBV5-1 and TRBJ1-2, is KAGVTQTPRYLIKTRGQQVTLSCSPISGHRSVSWYQQTPGQGLQFLFEYFSETQRNKGNFPGRFSGRQFSNSRSEMNVSTLELGDSALYLCASSWDRSYGYTFGSGTRLTVV.

The V and J genes are TRBV21-1 and TRBJ1-5; TRBD1 is the table's D call, not checked against the DNA. TRBV21-1 is reported as a pseudogene. The CDR3 consists of 17 residues. CDR3 DNA: TGTGCCAGCAGCAAAAGACCGCCCCCCAGGGTCATTCAGCCCCAGCATTTT. Translating it yields CASSKRPPPRVIQPQHF.

This clone was detected only a few times. This chain joins TRBV7-9 and TRBJ2-1; 9 bases agree with TRBD1. V lost 3 bases, J lost 7 bases, and 7 bases stayed unmatched. The CDR3 length is 15 residues. Germline V gene data show CDR1 as SEHNR and CDR2 as FQNEAQ (reference sequence). This CDR3 is CASSFAGQGQNEQFF. CDR3 in DNA: TGTGCCAGCAGCTTCGCTGGACAGGGGCAAAATGAGCAGTTCTTC.

The chain has TRBV9 and TRBJ2-5; 8 positions agree with TRBD2. The V and J ends lost 1 base and 5 bases, in that order; junction bases with no gene match: 1. CDR1 SGDLS and CDR2 YYNGEE come from the germline V gene. There are 13 residues in the CDR3. Here the CDR3 reads CASSVPGGETQYF. As DNA, the CDR3 is TGTGCCAGCAGCGTACCGGGGGGGGAGACCCAGTACTTC.